The TCR beta chain under discussion was sequenced for a study of graft-versus-host responses after intestinal transplantation. Study context: Every recipient had anti-thymocyte globulin induction and 3 to 4 years of tacrolimus plus steroids. Study findings and constraints: Recipient marrow held GvH clones, some first seen in ileum or blood.

Measured with immunoSEQ multiplex PCR; TCRdb has only the in-frame clones, and not every one. Here the sample spans 130,000 or so clones, 90% to 95% being singletons. As to this clone: Its antigen is unidentified.

The CDR3 consists of 14 residues. Trimming shortened V by 6 bases and J by 2 bases, and 12 bases separated the two germline ends. Germline V CDR1 and CDR2: SGHTS, YDEGEE. The sequenced sample was unstimulated CD4+ T cells sorted from spleen or lymph node cells, obtained before intestinal transplant. The receptor comes from a human donor who received an intestinal transplant. This sequence joins TRBV5-8 and TRBJ2-1; possibly TRBD1 for D (6 bases). CDR3 sequence reads: CASIPQGPYNEQFF. The CDR3 DNA reads as TGTGCCAGCATCCCCCAGGGGCCCTACAATGAGCAGTTCTTC.